This T cell receptor beta chain was found in a study of T cell responses to AZD1222 COVID-19 vaccine. Overall study: Pooling of second doses given at about 4 or about 12 weeks was done.

As for this clone: Its antigen remains unidentified.

TCRdb's copy holds only in-frame clones and misses some; the assay was immunoSEQ multiplex PCR. The table records under 35,000 clones, about 86% of them present only once. V was pared by 8 bases and J by 0 bases, with 4 bases of the junction left unmatched. Germline loops: CDR1 MNHEY, CDR2 SVGAGI. The CDR3 has 13 amino acids. Study-level results: Only five or six AZD1222 recipients tested seropositive at baseline. Following two doses of AZD1222, Spike-specific TCR breadth and depth rose. Without day 14 samples, only post-peak T cell repertoires were studied.

The TCR comes from an adult in good health. Here the sequenced sample was peripheral blood, taken on day 0 of AZD1222 vaccination. This chain links TRBV6-5 with TRBJ2-7; 7 positions match TRBD1. CDR3 bases: TGTGCCAGCCTCCGGGACAGCTCCTACGAGCAGTACTTC. Its translation is CASLRDSSYEQYF.